Listed here are 10 T cell receptor beta chains from one sample, sequenced in a study of cytotoxic CD8 clonotypes in ibrutinib-treated CLL. The method was immunoSEQ multiplex PCR; TCRdb's version includes in-frame clones alone and lacks a portion of them. Found here are about 45,000 clones, approximately 70% of them singletons; the top ten hold roughly 21%. The source was PBMCs, collected after 24 months of ibrutinib treatment. These TCRs come from a human donor with chronic lymphocytic leukemia.

The rearrangement links TRBV18 to TRBJ2-7; D unclear. This CDR3 comprises 12 residues. Germline values: CDR1 KGHSH, CDR2 LQKENI. The V gene lost 3 bases and the J gene lost 6 bases, with 9 bases spanning the gap. CDR3 DNA: TGTGCCAGCTCACCCCCGGTCGGCGAGCAGTACTTC. As protein: CASSPPVGEQYF.

J is TRBJ2-1 and V is TRBV9; 12 bases line up with TRBD2. The V gene's germline CDR1 is SGDLS and CDR2 YYNGEE. J was trimmed by 3 bases and V by 0 bases; bases with no gene match: 4. The CDR3 totals 17 residues. The CDR3 is CASSVVRTSGDYNEQFF. The CDR3, as DNA: TGTGCCAGCAGCGTAGTTCGGACTAGCGGGGACTACAATGAGCAGTTCTTC.

The chain joins TRBV5-1 to TRBJ1-5, with D possibly matching TRBD1 (6 bases). The V gene's germline CDR1 is SGHRS and CDR2 YFSETQ. The CDR3 extends over 13 amino acids. Trimming took off 4 bases at V and 5 bases at J, with 10 bases between the two ends. CDR3 residues: CASSRNRDQPQHF. The CDR3 region has the DNA TGCGCCAGCAGCAGGAACAGGGATCAGCCCCAGCATTTT. Drawing the rest from reference TRBV5-1 and TRBJ1-5, the complete variable domain is KAGVTQTPRYLIKTRGQQVTLSCSPISGHRSVSWYQQTPGQGLQFLFEYFSETQRNKGNFPGRFSGRQFSNSRSEMNVSTLELGDSALYLCASSRNRDQPQHFGDGTRLSIL.

The V call is TRBV5-8, the J call TRBJ1-1, with D perhaps matching TRBD1 (6 bases). Germline values: CDR1 SGHTS, CDR2 YDEGEE. This CDR3 has 16 residues. Trimming shortened V by 3 bases and J by 0 bases, and 15 bases separated the two germline ends. CDR3 residues: CASSYLGTPVNTEAFF. CDR3 sequence (DNA): TGTGCCAGCAGCTACCTCGGGACACCGGTGAACACTGAAGCTTTCTTT.

V gene TRBV27 combines with J gene TRBJ1-2, with TRBD1 matching over 7 bases. Germline CDR1 is MNHEY and CDR2 is SMNVEV (reference sequence). The CDR3 has 16 residues. V shed 5 bases, J shed 2 bases, and the junction held 11 bases outside the gene matches. The DNA for the CDR3 is TGTGCCAGCAGTCCGCTACCCACAGGGGCAAACTATGGCTACACCTTC. As protein: CASSPLPTGANYGYTF.

This chain connects TRBV29-1 to TRBJ2-5; D may match TRBD1 or TRBD2 (5 bases each). The V gene's germline CDR1 is SQVTM and CDR2 ANQGSEA. CDR3 length: 13 residues. The CDR3 bases are TGCAGTCTTGGGGGTCGGCTAAAAGAGACCCAGTACTTC. Amino acids: CSLGGRLKETQYF. Variable domain in full (rest from reference TRBV29-1 and TRBJ2-5): SAVISQKPSRDICQRGTSLTIQCQVDSQVTMMFWYRQQPGQSLTLIATANQGSEATYESGFVIDKFPISRPNLTFSTLTVSNMSPEDSSIYLCSLGGRLKETQYFGPGTRLLVL.

This clone was detected a few times. The CDR3 loop is CAISAQGETQYF. In nucleotides, the CDR3 is TGTGCCATCAGTGCTCAGGGAGAGACCCAGTACTTC. The rearrangement uses TRBV10-3 and TRBJ2-5; perhaps TRBD1 as D (5 bases). From germline, CDR1 is ENHRY and CDR2 SYGVKD. Trimming cost V 4 bases and J 4 bases, with 7 bases left between them. The CDR3 is made up of 12 amino acids.

The V and J genes are TRBV10-1 and TRBJ2-2; 10 nucleotides line up with TRBD2. After removal of 4 bases from V and 6 bases from J, the junction contained 5 bases not matched to a gene. The CDR3 has 15 amino acids. Germline lookup yields CDR1 WNHNN and CDR2 SYGVQD (reference sequence). CDR3 nucleotide sequence: TGCGCCAGCAGTGGAGGAGCGGGAGGGTCCGGGGAGCTGTTTTTT. Its protein product is CASSGGAGGSGELFF.

This chain uses TRBV4-1 with TRBJ2-5, with D hard to call. Germline V CDR1 and CDR2: MGHRA, YSYEKL. Trimming pared 4 bases from V and 4 bases from J, leaving 19 bases between. This CDR3 has 16 residues. The CDR3 DNA is TGCGCCAGCAGCCCTCCCCCTCCACAGAGGACAGAGACCCAGTACTTC. Translating it yields CASSPPPPQRTETQYF.

V is TRBV2 and J is TRBJ2-1; D remains ambiguous. The CDR3 sequence is 12 residues long. Germline assignment: CDR1 SNHLY and CDR2 FYNNEI. Trimming pared 7 bases from V and 7 bases from J, leaving 11 bases between. The CDR3 DNA sequence: TGTGCCAGCATGGCGAACTTTAATGAGCAGTTCTTC. Translating it yields CASMANFNEQFF. Full variable domain (outside the CDR3, taken from reference TRBV2 and TRBJ2-1): EPEVTQTPSHQVTQMGQEVILRCVPISNHLYFYWYRQILGQKVEFLVSFYNNEISEKSEIFDDQFSVERPDGSNFTLKIRSTKLEDSAMYFCASMANFNEQFFGPGTRLTVL.